The present T cell receptor beta chain was sequenced within a study of blood T cell repertoires in COVID-19. Study information: Sources were T cells, B-cell-depleted T cells, or PBMCs; the material itself was cDNA or gDNA.

Germline values: CDR1 MNHEY, CDR2 SMNVEV (reference sequence). After removal of 3 bases from V and 6 bases from J, the junction contained 2 bases not matched to a gene. CDR3 length: 15 residues. Study processing details: Nucleated cell number was recorded as an estimate derived from reference gene primer amplification. Using immunoSEQ multiplex PCR, the repertoire was profiled, and TCRdb retains in-frame clones only, with some absent. That table is the source of V, J and clone size, and D and trimming were worked out from the DNA. The table records about 480,000 clones, 85% to 90% of them present only once. Enrollment of patients from Seattle took place during active infection, with longitudinal follow-up.

This chain connects TRBV27 to TRBJ2-1; 13 bases align to TRBD2. This receptor was identified in a man between 18 and 35 years old with COVID-19, enrolled during active disease. The specimen was peripheral blood. The CDR3 region is CASSLGLAGLNEQFF. In DNA, the CDR3 is TGTGCCAGCAGTTTGGGACTAGCGGGGCTCAATGAGCAGTTCTTC.